What follows are 14 T cell receptor beta chains derived from one specimen sequenced in a study of vaccination effects on CD4 cells after COVID-19. When ten to eleven days of culture had elapsed, CD4+ T cells were isolated. This individual contracted SARS-CoV-2 between March and December 2020, as verified by PCR. Participants got two doses of BNT162b2 or mRNA-1273 vaccine. Sequencing was performed with immunoSEQ multiplex PCR; in TCRdb, only in-frame clones are kept and a portion is missing. This table has around 44,000 clones, about 80% appearing once. Their recognized antigens are unknown. The sample was CD4+ T cells from PBMCs cultured without peptide, taken after COVID-19 vaccination. The origin of the receptors is a human donor who had a prior SARS-CoV-2 infection.

For this clone: Different DNA sequences within this sample yield the same CDR3. The rearrangement uses TRBV6-5 and TRBJ2-5; D might be TRBD1 (6 bases). V was pared by 0 bases and J by 5 bases, with 13 bases between. CDR1 and CDR2 from the germline V gene are MNHEY and SVGAGI. The CDR3 is 15 residues long. The DNA for the CDR3 is TGTGCCAGCAGTTACTCAACAGGGAATAGGGAGACCCAGTACTTC. It codes for CASSYSTGNRETQYF.

The V gene is TRBV7-3, the J gene TRBJ2-1, with D possibly TRBD1 on 5 matching bases. Germline V gene sequence: CDR1 SGHTA, CDR2 FQGTGA. V was shortened by 5 bases and J by 6 bases, with 8 bases between the two germline ends. CDR3 length: 12 amino acids. CDR3 sequence (DNA): TGTGCCAGCAGCCAAGGGGCCAATGAGCAGTTCTTC. Its translation: CASSQGANEQFF.

The chain combines TRBV30 with TRBJ2-7; 10 bases match TRBD1. J gave up 0 bases and V 0 bases, and 11 bases lay outside the gene matches. The CDR3 loop spans 18 amino acids. Germline CDR1 reads GTSNPN; CDR2 reads SVGIG (reference sequence). The CDR3 DNA follows: TGTGCCTGGAGTGTGGGGACAGGGGTTTCCTGGAGCTCCTACGAGCAGTACTTC. Translated: CAWSVGTGVSWSSYEQYF.

A few counts support this clone. The chain joins TRBV5-1 to TRBJ1-1, with D possibly TRBD1 on 5 matching bases. This CDR3 spans 14 amino acids. In germline, CDR1 is SGHRS, CDR2 YFSETQ. The V end was cut by 2 bases, the J end by 0 bases, with 8 bases between. In nucleotides, the CDR3 is TGCGCCAGCAGCTTCGGGACGATGAACACTGAAGCTTTCTTT. Protein product: CASSFGTMNTEAFF. Based on the CDR3 plus reference TRBV5-1 and TRBJ1-1, the full variable domain is KAGVTQTPRYLIKTRGQQVTLSCSPISGHRSVSWYQQTPGQGLQFLFEYFSETQRNKGNFPGRFSGRQFSNSRSEMNVSTLELGDSALYLCASSFGTMNTEAFFGQGTRLTVV.

The gene calls are TRBV7-9 and TRBJ2-3; D possibly corresponds to TRBD2 (6 bases). Germline-derived CDR1 and CDR2 are SEHNR and FQNEAQ (reference sequence). V lost 5 bases, J lost 6 bases, and 18 bases lay in between. There are 15 residues in the CDR3. The CDR3 nucleotides read TGTGCCAGCAGCCCAGGGCCCGGCGGGGCGGATACGCAGTATTTT. It codes for CASSPGPGGADTQYF. The whole variable domain, filled in from reference TRBV7-9 and TRBJ2-3, reads DTGVSQNPRHKITKRGQNVTFRCDPISEHNRLYWYRQTLGQGPEFLTYFQNEAQLEKSRLLSDRFSAERPKGSFSTLEIQRTEQGDSAMYLCASSPGPGGADTQYFGPGTRLTVL.

V usage is TRBV28 and J usage is TRBJ1-4, with TRBD1 matching 9 bases. From germline, CDR1 is MDHEN and CDR2 SYDVKM. CDR3 length: 15 amino acids. The J segment lost 5 bases and the V segment lost 6 bases, leaving 7 bases of the junction unmatched. The CDR3 here is CASSGSGTGNEKLFF. CDR3 bases: TGTGCCAGCAGCGGATCCGGGACAGGGAATGAAAAACTGTTTTTT.

In its sample, this clone was seen once. The chain has TRBV11-3 and TRBJ1-1; no firm D call. V shed 3 bases and J shed 11 bases, with 13 bases lying between them. Germline V gives CDR1 SGHNT, CDR2 YENEEA. The CDR3 is 12 amino acids. This chain's CDR3 is CASSFAGSRAFF. DNA for the CDR3: TGTGCCAGCAGCTTCGCCGGGAGTAGGGCTTTCTTT.

The chain couples TRBV5-1 to TRBJ2-1, with D possibly being TRBD2 (5 bases). Germline CDR1 and CDR2: SGHRS and YFSETQ. V was cut by 0 bases and J by 7 bases, with 5 bases left in between. The CDR3 loop spans 12 amino acids. This CDR3 reads CASSLGGNEQFF. The DNA of the CDR3 is TGCGCCAGCAGCTTGGGAGGGAATGAGCAGTTCTTC.

This clone was detected once. The chain couples TRBV7-9 to TRBJ1-1; D call uncertain. The length of the CDR3 is 14 residues. V was trimmed by 2 bases and J by 3 bases, leaving 10 bases between them. The germline V gene has CDR1 SEHNR and CDR2 FQNEAQ (reference sequence). The CDR3 bases are TGTGCCAGCAGCTTAATCGAGGGATACACTGAAGCTTTCTTT. Amino acids: CASSLIEGYTEAFF.

This chain uses TRBV30 with TRBJ2-1, with D possibly matching TRBD1 (6 bases). The CDR3 length is 11 residues. CDR1 and CDR2 from the germline V gene are GTSNPN and SVGIG (reference sequence). The V end lost 5 bases, the J end lost 6 bases, and 8 bases lay between the germline ends. DNA for the CDR3: TGTGCCTGGGGACAGATCAATGAGCAGTTCTTC. This codes for CAWGQINEQFF.

The chain joins TRBV9 to TRBJ1-2; D not certain. Trimming pared 0 bases from V and 2 bases from J, leaving 11 bases between. Germline CDR1 is SGDLS and CDR2 is YYNGEE. The CDR3 sequence is 15 residues long. In DNA form, the CDR3 reads TGTGCCAGCAGCGTAGGTGTGACAAGAAACTATGGCTACACCTTC. Translated, it gives CASSVGVTRNYGYTF. The full variable domain, rest sourced from reference TRBV9 and TRBJ1-2, is DSGVTQTPKHLITATGQRVTLRCSPRSGDLSVYWYQQSLDQGLQFLIQYYNGEERAKGNILERFSAQQFPDLHSELNLSSLELGDSALYFCASSVGVTRNYGYTFGSGTRLTVV.

The J gene is TRBJ1-5, the V gene TRBV7-2, with D unclear. CDR1 is SGHTA, CDR2 FQGNSA, per germline. The CDR3 runs to 13 residues. Trimming stripped 6 bases from V and 6 bases from J, with 12 bases between. The CDR3 reads CASSTRTLQPQHF. CDR3 coding DNA: TGTGCCAGCAGTACGAGGACGCTTCAGCCCCAGCATTTT.

The V and J genes are TRBV5-8 and TRBJ1-4; D call uncertain. The CDR3 is 17 amino acids. From germline, CDR1 is SGHTS and CDR2 YDEGEE. V was trimmed by 4 bases and J by 6 bases, leaving 22 bases between them. The CDR3 sequence is CASSPWLGVGSHEKLFF. Here the CDR3 DNA reads TGTGCCAGCAGCCCCTGGTTAGGTGTGGGATCTCATGAAAAACTGTTTTTT.

The rearrangement joins TRBV7-9 to TRBJ1-2; D is possibly TRBD1 (5 bases). The V gene's germline CDR1 is SEHNR and CDR2 FQNEAQ (reference sequence). The CDR3 has 16 amino acids. V was clipped by 5 bases and J by 7 bases, with 23 bases between them. CDR3 nucleotides: TGTGCCAGCAGCCGATCTAACAGGCCCGGGGATGGTGGCTACACCTTC. It yields the protein CASSRSNRPGDGGYTF.